This T cell receptor (beta chain) was identified in a study of blood T cell repertoires in COVID-19. About the research overall: Material from acute and convalescent COVID-19 was sourced from the United States, Italy and Spain.

V was cut by 4 bases and J by 0 bases, with 15 bases left in between. The CDR3 is made up of 16 amino acids. CDR1 is MGHRA and CDR2 is YSYEKL in the germline V gene. The protocol was immunoSEQ multiplex PCR, while the TCRdb copy is restricted to in-frame clones and leaves out a portion. Of tens of thousands of clones in the sample, about nine tenths were seen once. Sequenced sample: peripheral blood. This receptor was taken from a man in his fifties with active or convalescent COVID-19. The chain carries TRBV4-1 and TRBJ1-1; no reliable D call. CDR3 amino acids: CASSPIGRELNTEAFF. The CDR3 DNA follows: TGCGCCAGCAGCCCCATCGGGCGGGAGTTGAACACTGAAGCTTTCTTT.